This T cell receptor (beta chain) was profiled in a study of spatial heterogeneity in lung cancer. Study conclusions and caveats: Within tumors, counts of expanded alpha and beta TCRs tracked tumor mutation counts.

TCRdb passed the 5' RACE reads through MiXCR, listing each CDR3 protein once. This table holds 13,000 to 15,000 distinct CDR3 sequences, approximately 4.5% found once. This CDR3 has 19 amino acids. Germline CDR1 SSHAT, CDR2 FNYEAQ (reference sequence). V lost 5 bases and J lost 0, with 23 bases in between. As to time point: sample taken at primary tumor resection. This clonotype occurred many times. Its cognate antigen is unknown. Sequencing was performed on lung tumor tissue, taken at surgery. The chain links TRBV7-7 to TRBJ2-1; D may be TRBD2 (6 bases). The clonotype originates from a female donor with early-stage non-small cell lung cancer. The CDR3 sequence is CASSPLVSAGMSSYNEQFF. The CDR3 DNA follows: TGTGCCAGCAGCCCGCTGGTATCGGCGGGGATGAGCTCCTACAATGAGCAGTTCTTC. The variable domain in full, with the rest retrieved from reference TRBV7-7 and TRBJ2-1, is GAGVSQSPRYKVTKRGQDVTLRCDPISSHATLYWYQQALGQGPEFLTYFNYEAQPDKSGLPSDRFSAERPEGSISTLTIQRTEQRDSAMYRCASSPLVSAGMSSYNEQFFGPGTRLTVL.